This TCR beta chain was identified during a study of T cell repertoires in cytomegalovirus infection. TCRdb recomputed calls from the reads with MiXCR, one row per CDR3 protein. The sample comprises around 630,000 distinct CDR3 sequences, roughly a quarter of which are singletons, and 8% rests with the top ten. The sequence came from a human donor in good health (CMV status not recorded). Some clones in this sample may be carry-over from other donors' samples. The specimen was CD8+ T cells from PBMCs.

The CDR3 here is CASSSGGMNEQFF. The CDR3 bases are TGTGCCAGCAGCTCCGGGGGTATGAATGAGCAGTTCTTC. The rearrangement uses TRBV6-2 or TRBV6-3 and TRBJ2-1; D possibly corresponds to TRBD2 (6 bases). Per germline, CDR1 MNHEY and CDR2 SVGEGT. Trimming stripped 6 bases from V and 7 bases from J, with 13 bases between. The CDR3 loop spans 13 amino acids.